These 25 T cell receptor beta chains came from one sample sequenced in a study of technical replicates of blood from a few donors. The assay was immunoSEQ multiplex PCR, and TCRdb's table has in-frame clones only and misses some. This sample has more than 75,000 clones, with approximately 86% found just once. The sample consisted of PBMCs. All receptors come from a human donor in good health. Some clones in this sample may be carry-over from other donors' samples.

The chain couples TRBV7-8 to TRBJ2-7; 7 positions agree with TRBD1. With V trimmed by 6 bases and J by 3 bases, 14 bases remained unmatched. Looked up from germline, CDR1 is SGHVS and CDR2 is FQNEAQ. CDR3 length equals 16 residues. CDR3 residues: CASRPAFYRGSYEQYF. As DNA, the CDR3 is TGTGCCAGCAGACCCGCTTTCTACAGGGGTAGCTACGAGCAGTACTTC.

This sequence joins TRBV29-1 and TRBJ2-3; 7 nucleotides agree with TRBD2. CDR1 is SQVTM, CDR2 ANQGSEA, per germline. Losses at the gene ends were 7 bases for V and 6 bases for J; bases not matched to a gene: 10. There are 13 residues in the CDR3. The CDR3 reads CSAYSTSRDTQYF. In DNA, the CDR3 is TGCAGCGCTTATTCGACTAGCAGGGATACGCAGTATTTT.

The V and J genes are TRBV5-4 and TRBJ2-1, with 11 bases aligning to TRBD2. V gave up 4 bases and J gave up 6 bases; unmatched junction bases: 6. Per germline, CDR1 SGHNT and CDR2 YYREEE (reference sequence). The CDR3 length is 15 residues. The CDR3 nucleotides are TGTGCCAGCAGCCGGGGACTAGCGGAGGGCAATGAGCAGTTCTTC. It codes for CASSRGLAEGNEQFF.

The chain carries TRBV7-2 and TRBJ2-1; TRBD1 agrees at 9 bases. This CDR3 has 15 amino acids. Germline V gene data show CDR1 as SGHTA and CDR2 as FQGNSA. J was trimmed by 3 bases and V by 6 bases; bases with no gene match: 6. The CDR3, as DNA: TGTGCCAGCAGACCGAGGACAGGGGACTACAATGAGCAGTTCTTC. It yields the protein CASRPRTGDYNEQFF.

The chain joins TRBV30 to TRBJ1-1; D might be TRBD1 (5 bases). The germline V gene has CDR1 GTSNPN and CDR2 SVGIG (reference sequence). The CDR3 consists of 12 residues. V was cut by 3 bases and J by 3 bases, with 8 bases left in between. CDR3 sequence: CAWSPGYTEAFF. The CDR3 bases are TGTGCCTGGAGCCCAGGGTACACTGAAGCTTTCTTT.

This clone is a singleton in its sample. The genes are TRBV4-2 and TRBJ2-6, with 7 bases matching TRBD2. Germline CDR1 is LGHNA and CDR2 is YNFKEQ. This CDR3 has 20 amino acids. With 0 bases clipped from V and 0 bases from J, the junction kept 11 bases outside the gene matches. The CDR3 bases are TGTGCCAGCAGCCAAGAACCCACGGCAGGGAGGGCCTCTGGGGCCAACGTCCTGACTTTC. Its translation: CASSQEPTAGRASGANVLTF.

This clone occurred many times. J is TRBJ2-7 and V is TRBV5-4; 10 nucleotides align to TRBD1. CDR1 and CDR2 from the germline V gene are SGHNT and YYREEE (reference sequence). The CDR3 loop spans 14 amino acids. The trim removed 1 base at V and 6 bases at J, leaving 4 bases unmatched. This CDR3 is CASSLRTGGGEQYF. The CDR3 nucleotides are TGTGCCAGCAGCTTGCGGACAGGGGGAGGCGAGCAGTACTTC.

The CDR3 DNA sequence: TGTGCCAGCAGCTTGTGGGGCGGACAGAGGGGCTACACCTTC. Translated, it gives CASSLWGGQRGYTF. The chain couples TRBV5-4 to TRBJ1-2; perhaps TRBD1 as D (6 bases). Germline values: CDR1 SGHNT, CDR2 YYREEE (reference sequence). This CDR3 contains 14 residues. Deletions cut 1 base from V and 8 bases from J, with 15 bases between.

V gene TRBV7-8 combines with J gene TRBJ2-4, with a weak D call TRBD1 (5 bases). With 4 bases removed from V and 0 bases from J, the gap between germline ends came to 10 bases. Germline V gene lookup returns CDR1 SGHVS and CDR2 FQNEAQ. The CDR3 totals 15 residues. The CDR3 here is CASSSQVLAKNIQYF. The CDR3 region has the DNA TGTGCCAGCAGCTCACAGGTGCTAGCCAAAAACATTCAGTACTTC. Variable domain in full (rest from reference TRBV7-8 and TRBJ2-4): GAGVSQSPRYKVAKRGQDVALRCDPISGHVSLFWYQQALGQGPEFLTYFQNEAQLDKSGLPSDRFFAERPEGSVSTLKIQRTQQEDSAVYLCASSSQVLAKNIQYFGAGTRLSVL.

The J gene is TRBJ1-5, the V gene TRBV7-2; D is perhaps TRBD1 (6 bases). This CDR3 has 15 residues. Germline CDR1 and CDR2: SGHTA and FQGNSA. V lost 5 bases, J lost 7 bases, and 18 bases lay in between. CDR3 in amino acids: CASSQGHRVGQPQHF. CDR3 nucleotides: TGTGCCAGCAGCCAGGGACACCGAGTGGGACAGCCCCAGCATTTT.

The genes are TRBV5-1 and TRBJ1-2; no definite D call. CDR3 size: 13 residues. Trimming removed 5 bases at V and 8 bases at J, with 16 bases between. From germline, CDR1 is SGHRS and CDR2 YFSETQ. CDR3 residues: CASSYIPWQGYTF. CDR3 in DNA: TGCGCCAGCAGTTATATCCCTTGGCAGGGCTACACCTTC.

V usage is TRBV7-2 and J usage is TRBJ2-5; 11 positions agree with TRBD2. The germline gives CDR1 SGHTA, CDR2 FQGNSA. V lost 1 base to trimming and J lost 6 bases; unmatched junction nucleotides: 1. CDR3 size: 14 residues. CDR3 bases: TGTGCCAGCAGCTTAGAGACTAGCGGGAAGACCCAGTACTTC. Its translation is CASSLETSGKTQYF.

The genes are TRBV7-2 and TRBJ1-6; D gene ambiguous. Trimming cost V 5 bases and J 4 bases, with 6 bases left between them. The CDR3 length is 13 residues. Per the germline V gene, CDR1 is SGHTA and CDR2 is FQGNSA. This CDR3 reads CASSILYNSPLHF. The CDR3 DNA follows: TGTGCCAGCAGCATTCTTTATAATTCACCCCTCCACTTT.

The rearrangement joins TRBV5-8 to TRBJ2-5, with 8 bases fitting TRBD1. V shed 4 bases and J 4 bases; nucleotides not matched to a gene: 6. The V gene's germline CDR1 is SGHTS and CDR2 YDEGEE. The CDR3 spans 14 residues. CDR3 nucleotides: TGTGCCAGCAGCACCGGACAGGGCGGAGAGACCCAGTACTTC. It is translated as CASSTGQGGETQYF.

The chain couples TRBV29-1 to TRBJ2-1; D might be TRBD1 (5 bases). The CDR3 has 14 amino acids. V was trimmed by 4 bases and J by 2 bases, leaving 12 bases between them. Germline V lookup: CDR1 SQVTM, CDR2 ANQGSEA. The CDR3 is CSVVGQGAYNEQFF. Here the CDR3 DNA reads TGCAGCGTTGTCGGGCAGGGCGCCTACAATGAGCAGTTCTTC.

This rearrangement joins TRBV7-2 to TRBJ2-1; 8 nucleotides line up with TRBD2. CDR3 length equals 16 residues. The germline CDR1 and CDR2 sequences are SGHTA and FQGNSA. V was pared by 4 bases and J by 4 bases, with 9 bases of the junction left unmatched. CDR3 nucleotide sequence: TGTGCCAGCAGCTCTGCCCCCCGCGGGGGGTACAATGAGCAGTTCTTC. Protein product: CASSSAPRGGYNEQFF. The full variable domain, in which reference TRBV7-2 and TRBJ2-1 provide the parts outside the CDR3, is GAGVSQSPSNKVTEKGKDVELRCDPISGHTALYWYRQSLGQGLEFLIYFQGNSAPDKSGLPSDRFSAERTGGSVSTLTIQRTQQEDSAVYLCASSSAPRGGYNEQFFGPGTRLTVL.

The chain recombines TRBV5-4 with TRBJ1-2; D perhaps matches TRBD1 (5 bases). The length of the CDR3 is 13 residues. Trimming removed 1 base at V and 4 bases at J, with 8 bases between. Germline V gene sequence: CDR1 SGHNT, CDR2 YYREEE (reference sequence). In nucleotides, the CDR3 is TGTGCCAGCAGCTTGCAGGGTGGCTATGGCTACACCTTC. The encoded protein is CASSLQGGYGYTF. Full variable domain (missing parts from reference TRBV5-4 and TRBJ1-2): ETGVTQSPTHLIKTRGQQVTLRCSSQSGHNTVSWYQQALGQGPQFIFQYYREEENGRGNFPPRFSGLQFPNYSSELNVNALELDDSALYLCASSLQGGYGYTFGSGTRLTVV.

The CDR3 DNA reads as TGCGCCAGCAGCCAAGATGGGCAGGCGGCCCGGGAGGTCCTGACTTTC. Translating it yields CASSQDGQAAREVLTF. V is TRBV4-1 and J is TRBJ2-6; D is possibly TRBD2 (6 bases). The germline V gene has CDR1 MGHRA and CDR2 YSYEKL. This CDR3 has 16 amino acids. Trimming stripped 0 bases from V and 13 bases from J, with 19 bases between.

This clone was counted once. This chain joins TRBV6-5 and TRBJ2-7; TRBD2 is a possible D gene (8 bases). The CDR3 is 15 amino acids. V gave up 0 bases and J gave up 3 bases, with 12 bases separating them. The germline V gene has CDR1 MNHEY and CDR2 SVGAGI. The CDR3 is CASSYSTGTSYEQYF. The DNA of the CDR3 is TGTGCCAGCAGTTACTCGACAGGGACTAGCTACGAGCAGTACTTC.

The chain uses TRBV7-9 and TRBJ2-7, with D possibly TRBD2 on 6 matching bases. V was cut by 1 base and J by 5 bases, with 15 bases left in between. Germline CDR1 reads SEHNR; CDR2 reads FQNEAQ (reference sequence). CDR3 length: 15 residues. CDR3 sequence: CASSLGSARRDEQYF. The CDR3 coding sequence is TGTGCCAGCAGCTTAGGTTCAGCTAGGAGGGACGAGCAGTACTTC.

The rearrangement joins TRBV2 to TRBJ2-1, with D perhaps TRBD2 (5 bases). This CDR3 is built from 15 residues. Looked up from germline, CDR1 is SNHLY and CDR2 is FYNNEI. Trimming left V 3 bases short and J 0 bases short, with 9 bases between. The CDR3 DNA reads TGTGCCAGCAGTGATGTGGGGAGCTCCTACAATGAGCAGTTCTTC. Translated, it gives CASSDVGSSYNEQFF.

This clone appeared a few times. CDR3 loop: CASSLWDNEGTEAFF. CDR3 bases: TGTGCCAGCAGCTTATGGGACAACGAGGGGACTGAAGCTTTCTTT. This rearrangement joins TRBV7-8 to TRBJ1-1, with D perhaps matching TRBD1 (6 bases). CDR1 and CDR2 (germline): SGHVS, FQNEAQ. The germline V and J ends were trimmed by 2 bases and 5 bases, with 15 bases remaining between them. The CDR3 is made up of 15 amino acids.

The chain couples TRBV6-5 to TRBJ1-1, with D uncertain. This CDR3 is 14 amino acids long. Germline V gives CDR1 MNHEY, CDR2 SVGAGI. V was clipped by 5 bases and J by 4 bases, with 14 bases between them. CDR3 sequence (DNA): TGTGCCAGCAGTCCGGAGTCGAGGAGCACTGAAGCTTTCTTT. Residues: CASSPESRSTEAFF.

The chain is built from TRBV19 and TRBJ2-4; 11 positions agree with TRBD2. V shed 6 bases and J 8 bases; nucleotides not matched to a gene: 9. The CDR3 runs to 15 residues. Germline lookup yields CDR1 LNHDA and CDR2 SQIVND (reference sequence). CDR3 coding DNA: TGTGCCAGTAGAGGGCTAGCGGGGGGTCGGGACATTCAGTACTTC. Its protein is CASRGLAGGRDIQYF.

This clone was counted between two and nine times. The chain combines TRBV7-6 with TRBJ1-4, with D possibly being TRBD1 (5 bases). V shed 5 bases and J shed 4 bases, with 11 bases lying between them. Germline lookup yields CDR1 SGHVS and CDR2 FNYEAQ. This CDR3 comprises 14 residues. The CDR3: CASSQTEVNEKLFF. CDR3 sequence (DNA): TGTGCCAGCAGCCAGACAGAAGTTAATGAAAAACTGTTTTTT.